This TCR beta chain was captured by sequencing in a study of blood T cell repertoires in COVID-19. Study-wide background: The samples span acute and convalescent COVID-19 from the United States, Italy and Spain. Nucleic acid was either cDNA or gDNA, and it came from T cells, B-cell-depleted T cells, or PBMCs.

The CDR3 is made up of 13 amino acids. Trimming cost V 8 bases and J 5 bases; bases outside gene matches: 5. The germline V gene has CDR1 SNHLY and CDR2 FYNNEI. Per the study methods: By means of reference gene primer amplification, nucleated cell counts were estimated. The method was immunoSEQ multiplex PCR; TCRdb's version includes in-frame clones alone and lacks a portion of them. The D gene and trimming were derived from the DNA, and the V and J assignments and clone size from that table. Here the sample spans approximately 130,000 clones, 75% to 90% being singletons. V usage is TRBV2 and J usage is TRBJ1-5, with 8 bases identical to TRBD1. The sequenced sample was peripheral blood. The source of this sequence is a woman in her forties or fifties who had recovered from COVID-19. CDR3 nucleotide sequence: TGTGCCAGCCACGGACAGGGTCATCAGCCCCAGCATTTT. This codes for CASHGQGHQPQHF.